The present entry profiles one T cell receptor (beta chain) with its context. Within the sample, other DNA sequences also encode this same CDR3. The data stem from a study of blood T cell repertoires in COVID-19. Study as a whole: PBMCs, B-cell-depleted T cells, or T cells provided the cDNA or gDNA that made up the material.

V shed 1 base and J shed 1 base, with 10 bases lying between them. The CDR3 consists of 15 residues. Germline CDR1 is MNHEY and CDR2 is SVGAGI. Original processing methods: Reference gene primer amplification in the assay estimated nucleated cell counts. The table came from immunoSEQ multiplex PCR; TCRdb's copy has only in-frame clones and leaves some out. V, J and clone size are those of that table, while D and trimming were read from the DNA. The sample has some 100,000 clones, roughly 89% seen once; the top ten hold 5.7%. What was sequenced was peripheral blood. V usage is TRBV6-5 and J usage is TRBJ2-5; D is possibly TRBD2 (6 bases). This TCR derives from an older man with acute or convalescent COVID-19. The CDR3 coding sequence is TGTGCCAGCAGTTACTATGGGGGAGGCCAAGAGACCCAGTACTTC. This translates into CASSYYGGGQETQYF.